The rows below give T cell receptor beta chains drawn from one sample of a study of T cell changes during pregnancy in multiple sclerosis. Generated by immunoSEQ multiplex PCR, the TCRdb table keeps only in-frame clones and is missing some. The sample gives about 40,000 clones, more than 85% of which show up once; roughly 5% is in the top ten. Sample: CD8+ T cells from peripheral blood mononuclear cells, taken in the third trimester of pregnancy. The receptor source for this set is a female donor with multiple sclerosis, enrolled in a pregnancy study. The CDR3 runs from the conserved cysteine through the conserved F or W. A D gene is named only where the DNA matches it firmly. Rows may omit the clone size; those that give it use once, few, many or a size class.

d_call	v_call	j_call	clone_size	cdr3_nt	cdr3_aa
-	TRBV5-4	TRBJ2-1	-	TGTGCCAGCAGGGAGGTACCCGGCTCCAATGAGCAGTTCTTC	CASREVPGSNEQFF
-	TRBV5-6	TRBJ1-1	-	TGTGCCAGCAGCTATCCTACAGGGTATACTGAAGCTTTCTTT	CASSYPTGYTEAFF
-	TRBV7-2	TRBJ2-2	-	TGTGCCAGCAGCTTAGTCTCGGGCACCGGGGAGCTGTTTTTT	CASSLVSGTGELFF
TRBD1	TRBV7-9	TRBJ2-2	-	TGTGCCAGCAGCTTAGGGGACAGGGGGCCGGACACCGGGGAGCTGTTTTTT	CASSLGDRGPDTGELFF
-	TRBV28	TRBJ2-7	few	TGTGCCAGCAGTTCCTTTTCCTACGAGCAGTACTTC	CASSSFSYEQYF
-	TRBV27	TRBJ1-3	-	TGTGCCAGCAGTCTAACAGGGTTTAATGGAAACACCATATATTTT	CASSLTGFNGNTIYF
-	TRBV30	TRBJ2-7	-	TGTGCCTGGAAAGGCGGGAACCACTACGAGCAGTACTTC	CAWKGGNHYEQYF
TRBD2	TRBV7-3	TRBJ2-2	-	TGTGCCAGCAGCCTAACTAGCGGGGTTAACACCGGGGAGCTGTTTTTT	CASSLTSGVNTGELFF
-	TRBV5-1	TRBJ1-5	-	TGCGCCAGCAGCTTGGCAACAGGACAGCCCCAGCATTTT	CASSLATGQPQHF
TRBD2	TRBV19	TRBJ2-1	few	TGTGCCAGTAGTCTCGGGACTAGTGCCCTTGGGCAGTTCTTC	CASSLGTSALGQFF
-	TRBV16	TRBJ2-7	-	TGTGCCAGCAGCCCACAGGGAAGCGAGCAGTACTTC	CASSPQGSEQYF
-	TRBV7-9	TRBJ2-7	once	TGTGCCAGCAGCCCGGGAACTAGTAACGCGGGGGAGCAGTACTTC	CASSPGTSNAGEQYF
-	TRBV5-1	TRBJ2-3	once	TGCGCCAGCAGCTTGGTTCCCGGGAGCACAGATACGCAGTATTTT	CASSLVPGSTDTQYF
-	TRBV6-1	TRBJ2-1	-	TGTGCCAGCAGTGAGACGGCGGGGGAGCAGTTCTTC	CASSETAGEQFF
TRBD1	TRBV7-2	TRBJ2-3	-	TGTGCCAGCAGCAGAAACAGGGGAGATACGCAGTATTTT	CASSRNRGDTQYF
-	TRBV7-2	TRBJ2-6	-	TGTGCCAGCAGCCAAGATGGGAGCTCTGGGGCCAACGTCCTGACTTTC	CASSQDGSSGANVLTF
-	TRBV29-1	TRBJ1-2	-	TGCAGCGTTGTAGCAGAACGAACTAACTATGGCTACACCTTC	CSVVAERTNYGYTF
-	TRBV28	TRBJ1-1	-	TGTGCCAGCAGTTTAGTTCAGGGTTCGGGCACTGAAGCTTTCTTT	CASSLVQGSGTEAFF
TRBD2	TRBV4-3	TRBJ2-2	-	TGCGCCAGCAGCCAAGACGCTAGCGGGGGCACCGGGGAGCTGTTTTTT	CASSQDASGGTGELFF
-	TRBV11-2	TRBJ2-1	-	TGTGCCAGCAGCTTAGTCTCCGTAGCCAATGAGCAGTTCTTC	CASSLVSVANEQFF
TRBD1	TRBV5-8	TRBJ1-5	-	TGTGCCAGCAGCTCGACGGACAGGGACCCCCATCAGCCCCAGCATTTT	CASSSTDRDPHQPQHF
-	TRBV30	TRBJ1-1	-	TGTGCCTGGAGTCCAACCGACAGGGAAGCTTTCTTT	CAWSPTDREAFF
-	TRBV19	TRBJ1-4	-	TGTGCCAGTAGCTCGGACAAGGGTTGGGAAAAACTGTTTTTT	CASSSDKGWEKLFF
-	TRBV13	TRBJ1-1	few	TGTGCCAGCAGCAAACAGGGGAACACTGAAGCTTTCTTT	CASSKQGNTEAFF
-	TRBV19	TRBJ2-7	-	TGTGCCAGTAGTCCACAGGTCCCCACTATTCCGCAGTACTTC	CASSPQVPTIPQYF
TRBD2	TRBV9	TRBJ2-7	-	TGTGCCAGCAGCGTAGGCGGGAGTGGGTCCTACGAGCAGTACTTC	CASSVGGSGSYEQYF
-	TRBV7-6	TRBJ1-2	-	TGTGCCAGCAGCCTAGCGGAGGGAAATGGCTACACCTTC	CASSLAEGNGYTF
TRBD1	TRBV6-6	TRBJ2-1	-	TGTGCCAGCAGATCACAGGGGGGACACAATGAGCAGTTCTTC	CASRSQGGHNEQFF
TRBD2	TRBV5-6	TRBJ2-3	-	TGTGCCAGCAGCATAAGCCCGGGACTAGCGGGAGGGGCGATAGATACGCAGTATTTT	CASSISPGLAGGAIDTQYF
TRBD2	TRBV19	TRBJ2-1	-	TGTGCCAGTAGGGTAGCGGGAAGCTCCTACAATGAGCAGTTCTTC	CASRVAGSSYNEQFF
TRBD2	TRBV7-9	TRBJ2-7	-	TGTGCCAGCAGCAATAGCGGGAGCGACTCCTACGAGCAGTACTTC	CASSNSGSDSYEQYF